Sequencing of this T cell receptor beta chain was carried out in a study of cytomegalovirus exposure and HLA in healthy donors. The ends lost 0 bases at V and 1 base at J; junction bases unmatched: 0. CDR3 length equals 15 residues. CDR1 is SGHRS and CDR2 is YFSETQ in the germline V gene. PCR involved 60 Vbeta and 13 Jbeta primers. Some clones are missing from TCRdb's copy, which holds only in-frame ones; the method was immunoSEQ multiplex PCR. In all, the sample yields about 52,000 clones. This chain connects TRBV5-1 to TRBJ2-3; 9 bases match TRBD2. The source material was PBMCs. The TCR sequence derives from a woman aged 55-70 years in good health and CMV-seropositive. CDR3 coding DNA: TGCGCCAGCAGCTTGGGGACTAGCGGCACAGATACGCAGTATTTT. Protein sequence: CASSLGTSGTDTQYF.